This passage covers 9 T cell receptor beta chains from one sample sequenced in a study of beta chain features in type 1 diabetes. What was sequenced were expressed TCRB transcripts, since all of the isolated RNA had been reverse transcribed. Assay: immunoSEQ multiplex PCR; the TCRdb copy retains only in-frame clones and omits some. The table has under 250,000 clones, 13% to 15% seen once; the top ten hold more than 0.02%. Specimen: naive CD4+ T cells from blood. The receptors shown here come from a woman between 40 and 55 years old in good health.

This clone showed up just a few times. V usage is TRBV19 and J usage is TRBJ1-5; tentative D call: TRBD1 (5 bases). V was trimmed by 5 bases and J by 3 bases, leaving 11 bases between them. Germline V CDR1 and CDR2: LNHDA, SQIVND (reference sequence). The CDR3 length is 14 residues. CDR3 nucleotides: TGTGCCAGTAGTTTCACAGGTTCCAATCAGCCCCAGCATTTT. Its translation is CASSFTGSNQPQHF.

This clone was observed a handful of times. The chain couples TRBV7-9 to TRBJ2-7; TRBD1 might be the D (5 bases). V lost 5 bases and J lost 3, with 26 bases in between. This CDR3 spans 18 amino acids. The germline V gene encodes CDR1 SEHNR and CDR2 FQNEAQ (reference sequence). CDR3 coding DNA: TGTGCCAGCAGCCCGTTCAGCGTGGAGTCAGGGAAGTACTACGAGCAGTACTTC. It codes for CASSPFSVESGKYYEQYF.

The CDR3 DNA is TGTGCCAGCAGCCCCATTACGGCGGGAAACAATGAGCAGTTCTTC. Translating it yields CASSPITAGNNEQFF. The chain is built from TRBV6-5 and TRBJ2-1; D might be TRBD2 (6 bases). Germline V gene data show CDR1 as MNHEY and CDR2 as SVGAGI. The CDR3 runs to 15 residues. V was trimmed by 6 bases and J by 5 bases, leaving 17 bases between them.

This clone was picked up a small number of times. The rearrangement links TRBV7-2 to TRBJ2-1, with D unresolved. V lost 2 bases, J lost 0 bases, and 11 bases lay in between. The germline V gene has CDR1 SGHTA and CDR2 FQGNSA. The CDR3 extends over 16 amino acids. CDR3 sequence reads: CASSLSVTGSYNEQFF. In DNA, the CDR3 is TGTGCCAGCAGCTTAAGTGTAACGGGCTCCTACAATGAGCAGTTCTTC.

This clone was seen more than once but under ten times. The gene calls are TRBV27 and TRBJ2-7, with D perhaps matching TRBD2 (5 bases). CDR3 length: 14 residues. V lost 5 bases to trimming and J lost 2 bases, with 13 bases between them. Germline loops: CDR1 MNHEY, CDR2 SMNVEV (reference sequence). The CDR3 DNA reads as TGTGCCAGCAGTCCCCTAGCAGGTACCTACGAGCAGTACTTC. This sequence encodes CASSPLAGTYEQYF.

This chain joins TRBV11-3 and TRBJ2-5; 7 positions match TRBD1. V lost 2 bases to trimming and J lost 1 base; unmatched junction nucleotides: 4. The CDR3 contains 15 residues. The germline V gene has CDR1 SGHNT and CDR2 YENEEA. The CDR3, as DNA: TGTGCCAGCAGCTTACAGGGGGTAGGCCAAGAGACCCAGTACTTC. This encodes CASSLQGVGQETQYF.

The chain joins TRBV2 to TRBJ2-5; tentative D call: TRBD2 (6 bases). The CDR3 loop spans 14 amino acids. Germline CDR1 and CDR2: SNHLY and FYNNEI. The germline V and J ends were trimmed by 4 bases and 1 base, with 10 bases remaining between them. The CDR3 DNA follows: TGTGCCAGCAGTGCTCAACTAGCCCAAGAGACCCAGTACTTC. This encodes CASSAQLAQETQYF.

This clone has a handful of counts. J is TRBJ2-6 and V is TRBV25-1; maybe TRBD2 (6 bases). The CDR3 is 16 amino acids. With 3 bases removed from V and 4 bases from J, the gap between germline ends came to 13 bases. Germline lookup yields CDR1 MGHDK and CDR2 SYGVNS. The CDR3 reads CASSEIGGSGANVLTF. CDR3 in DNA: TGTGCCAGCAGTGAGATCGGAGGGTCCGGGGCCAACGTCCTGACTTTC.

The gene calls are TRBV10-3 and TRBJ2-5; D may be TRBD2 (6 bases). Germline V CDR1 and CDR2: ENHRY, SYGVKD. The CDR3 covers 15 residues. V was trimmed by 2 bases and J by 4 bases, leaving 14 bases between them. The CDR3 coding sequence is TGTGCCATCAGTGAGGTCGGAGGGGTGGGAGAGACCCAGTACTTC. Translated: CAISEVGGVGETQYF.